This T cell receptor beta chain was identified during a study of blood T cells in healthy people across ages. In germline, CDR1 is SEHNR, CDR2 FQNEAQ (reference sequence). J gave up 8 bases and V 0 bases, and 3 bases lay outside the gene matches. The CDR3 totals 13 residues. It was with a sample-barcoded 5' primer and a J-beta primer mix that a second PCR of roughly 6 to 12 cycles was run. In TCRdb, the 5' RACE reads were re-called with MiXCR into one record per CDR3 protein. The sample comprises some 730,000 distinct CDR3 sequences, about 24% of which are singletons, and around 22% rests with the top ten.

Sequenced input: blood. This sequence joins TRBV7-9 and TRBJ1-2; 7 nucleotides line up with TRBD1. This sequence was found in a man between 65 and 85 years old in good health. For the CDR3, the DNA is TGTGCCAGCAGCTTAGCGGACAGGTTGGGCTACACCTTC. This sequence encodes CASSLADRLGYTF.